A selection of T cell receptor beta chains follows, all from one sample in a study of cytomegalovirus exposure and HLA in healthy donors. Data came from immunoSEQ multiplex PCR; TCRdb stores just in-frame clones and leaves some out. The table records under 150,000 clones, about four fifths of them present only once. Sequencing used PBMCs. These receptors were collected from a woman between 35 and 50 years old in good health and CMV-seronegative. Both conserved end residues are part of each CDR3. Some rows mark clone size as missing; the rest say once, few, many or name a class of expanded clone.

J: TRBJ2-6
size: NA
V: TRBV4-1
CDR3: CASSQVDSGANVLTF

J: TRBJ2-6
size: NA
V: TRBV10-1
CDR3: CARRTGGLFPETGANVLTF

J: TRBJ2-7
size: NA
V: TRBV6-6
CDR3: CASSYSQASREQYF

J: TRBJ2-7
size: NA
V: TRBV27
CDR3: CASSFSWTGPIGQYF

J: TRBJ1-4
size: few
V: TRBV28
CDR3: CASRGPGTNEKLFF

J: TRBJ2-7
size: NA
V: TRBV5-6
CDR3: CASSLGLAGVDEQYF

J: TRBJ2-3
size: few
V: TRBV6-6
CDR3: CASSYSRNSASGTQYF

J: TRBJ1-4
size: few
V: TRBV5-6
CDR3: CASSSGQARGEKLFF

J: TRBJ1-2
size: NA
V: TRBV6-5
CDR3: CASSYSGTGNYGYTF

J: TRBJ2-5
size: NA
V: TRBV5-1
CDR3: CASSTSRIETQYF

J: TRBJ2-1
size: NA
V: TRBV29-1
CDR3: CSVRLAFNEQFF

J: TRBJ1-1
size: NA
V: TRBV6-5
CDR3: CASSRGTGLNTEAFF

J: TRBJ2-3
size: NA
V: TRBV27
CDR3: CASSPSGATSTDTQYF

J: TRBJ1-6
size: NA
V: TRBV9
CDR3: CASSETGEYNSPLHF

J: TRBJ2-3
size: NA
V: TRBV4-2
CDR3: CASSPEGDRGSVDTQYF

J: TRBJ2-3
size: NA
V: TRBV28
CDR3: CASRFLGRRVEDTQYF